This T cell receptor beta chain emerged from a study of T cells after yellow fever vaccination (dated by TCRdb to the late 2010s). Study-wide context: The SMART-Seq v4 Ultra Low Input RNA kit was used to prepare libraries from fractions with low cell numbers. Blood samples were taken at several timepoints before and after primary and secondary immunization, and bulk PBMC replicates and cell subsets were isolated. Two healthy male donors, one aged 18 to 30 and one aged 30 to 40 years, were included in the cohort. To follow T-cell clones before and after both primary and booster YFV17D yellow fever vaccination, bulk TCR alpha and beta repertoires underwent longitudinal sequencing. What the authors observed across the whole study: Compared with the primary T-cell response, the secondary T-cell response was weaker but faster, peaking on day 5 rather than day 15. After the booster, most clones that had expanded after primary vaccination were detected again (nearly 98% of CD4 and more than 80% of CD8), suggesting broad maintenance of memory. A small fraction of clonotypes appeared in both the CD4 and CD8 compartments, likely as a result of convergent recombination. FACS-sorted repertoires could contain abundant contaminating clonotypes from the bulk population, so computational filtering was required. Only a couple of donors were included in the study, so the extent to which the findings can be generalized is limited.

The treatment or condition tag for this specimen amounts to: live attenuated yellow fever vaccine strain. PBMCs were isolated from peripheral blood using a standard Ficoll-Paque protocol. CD4 and CD8 T-cell fractions were isolated with Dynabeads CD4 and CD8 positive selection kits. RNA was extracted with TriZol from bulk PBMCs, CD4 and CD8 fractions, and dextramer-positive and dextramer-negative fractions. Sequencing was carried out with an Illumina NovaSeq 6000. TCR cDNA was synthesized by 5'RACE template switching, through which a universal primer site and unique molecular identifiers were introduced. Priming of cDNA synthesis was performed from both the TCR alpha and TCR beta constant segments. Two PCR steps were used to amplify libraries, with sample barcodes and sequencing adapters being added in the second step. Sequencing of libraries was performed on Illumina HiSeq 2500 (2x100 bp) or NovaSeq (2x150 bp). On the study's bioinformatics: Reads were demultiplexed and collapsed into UMI consensus sequences with MIGEC, and V(D)J alignment was performed with MiXCR. Vaccine-responding clonotypes were identified with edgeR using replicate PBMC samples, with FDR below 0.01 and a log2 fold change above 5 up to day 15 being required. Each bulk clonotype received a CD4 or CD8 identity based on whether the sequenced CD4 or CD8 repertoire contained that clonotype at higher abundance. Clones were called with MiXCR by TCRdb after fastp trimmed the public reads at Q25, and only in-frame beta chains were retained. Each entry is one CDR3 protein sequence, shown with its most common DNA and genes. These V and J calls derive from TCRdb rather than the authors' analysis. This sample comprises 300,000 or so distinct CDR3 sequences, 8.7% of them detected only once. 3% to 4% of the sample lies in the top ten.

This clonotype showed up just a few times. No cognate antigen has been identified for it. No base quality information exists; no much larger clone differs at one position. The CDR3, from cysteine to phenylalanine, totals 14 residues. CDR3 DNA only is kept here, 42 bases in frame from base 1. V loses 5 bases, J loses 0 bases, and the germline ends lie 11 bases apart. CDR1 SGHTA and CDR2 FQGNSA are derived from the germline V gene. This sequence was found in a man in his late teens or twenties who received the YFV17D yellow fever vaccine. This specimen was CD4+ T cells sorted from PBMCs, taken 5 days after the yellow fever booster vaccination. The rearranged segments are TRBV7-2 and TRBJ2-7; the D gene is perhaps TRBD1, on 6 matching bases. The CDR3 corresponds to CASSGGHNSYEQYF. The sequenced DNA is TGTGCCAGCAGCGGGGGACACAACTCCTACGAGCAGTACTTC.